These 23 T cell receptor beta chains originate from one sample sequenced in a study of Tregs in tolerant kidney transplant recipients. TCRdb's table, derived via immunoSEQ multiplex PCR, lists solely in-frame clones and lacks some. The data contain some 90,000 clones, around nine tenths of them seen just once; the ten biggest clones take up roughly 5%. The sequenced sample was CD8+ T cells from blood. Receptors originate from a human donor in good health.

This chain joins TRBV15 and TRBJ2-1, with D maybe TRBD1 (5 bases). In germline, CDR1 is LNHNV, CDR2 YYDKDF (reference sequence). The CDR3 sequence is 15 residues long. The germline V and J ends were trimmed by 7 bases and 0 bases, with 13 bases remaining between them. The CDR3 loop reads CATTTGSSSYNEQFF. CDR3 nucleotides: TGTGCCACCACTACAGGTTCAAGCTCCTACAATGAGCAGTTCTTC.

This rearrangement joins TRBV9 to TRBJ2-5; 7 bases are shared with TRBD1. V lost 3 bases to trimming and J lost 4 bases; unmatched junction nucleotides: 6. Germline V CDR1 and CDR2: SGDLS, YYNGEE. This CDR3 contains 14 residues. The CDR3 is CASSGIQGRETQYF. CDR3 coding DNA: TGTGCCAGCAGCGGAATACAGGGGCGAGAGACCCAGTACTTC.

The CDR3 here is CASSQDLLAGVYEQYF. The CDR3 DNA reads as TGCGCCAGCAGCCAAGATCTTCTAGCGGGGGTTTACGAGCAGTACTTC. The chain carries TRBV4-1 and TRBJ2-7, with 10 bases lining up with TRBD2. The CDR3 covers 16 residues. Trimming removed 0 bases from V and 4 bases from J; junction bases left unmatched: 6. Germline V gene data show CDR1 as MGHRA and CDR2 as YSYEKL.

With regard to this clone: A much larger clone differs from this one at a single base, so this may be a read error. The V and J genes are TRBV5-6 and TRBJ2-7; D unresolved. V lost 3 bases and J lost 1, with 2 bases in between. CDR3 length equals 11 residues. Germline CDR1 is SGHDT and CDR2 is YYEEEE. The CDR3 is CASSSSYEQYF. The DNA of the CDR3 is TGTGCCAGCAGCTCTTCCTACGAGCAGTACTTC.

A few counts support this clone. The rearrangement links TRBV7-3 to TRBJ1-1; the D is unclear. Germline assignment: CDR1 SGHTA and CDR2 FQGTGA. This CDR3 region has 12 residues. V lost 4 bases and J 5 bases, leaving 8 bases between the germline ends. As DNA, the CDR3 is TGTGCCAGCAGCTCCCCGGGGACTGAAGCTTTCTTT. Encoded protein: CASSSPGTEAFF. Complete variable domain (other parts from reference TRBV7-3 and TRBJ1-1): GAGVSQTPSNKVTEKGKYVELRCDPISGHTALYWYRQSLGQGPEFLIYFQGTGAADDSGLPNDRFFAVRPEGSVSTLKIQRTERGDSAVYLCASSSPGTEAFFGQGTRLTVV.

Many counts were recorded for this clone. The same CDR3 arises from other DNA sequences in this sample as well. The chain has TRBV27 and TRBJ1-5; D possibly corresponds to TRBD1 (5 bases). The CDR3 contains 14 residues. Deletions cut 3 bases from V and 3 bases from J, with 9 bases between. Per the germline V gene, CDR1 is MNHEY and CDR2 is SMNVEV (reference sequence). The CDR3 sequence is CASSFGADNQPQHF. The CDR3 DNA is TGTGCCAGCAGTTTCGGGGCGGACAATCAGCCCCAGCATTTT.

V usage is TRBV7-9 and J usage is TRBJ2-1; weak D call: TRBD2 (6 bases). The germline V gene encodes CDR1 SEHNR and CDR2 FQNEAQ (reference sequence). Trimming shortened V by 1 base and J by 4 bases, and 11 bases separated the two germline ends. The CDR3 runs to 15 residues. The CDR3 here is CASSLVVAEYNEQFF. CDR3 coding DNA: TGTGCCAGCAGCTTAGTGGTAGCGGAGTACAATGAGCAGTTCTTC.

By its share, this clone is medium-sized (0.01 to 0.1%). The V gene is TRBV29-1, the J gene TRBJ1-1; D is ambiguous. Germline V gene lookup returns CDR1 SQVTM and CDR2 ANQGSEA. Trimming removed 4 bases at V and 7 bases at J, with 13 bases between. The CDR3 length is 12 residues. The CDR3 sequence: CSVVRDYGEAFF. In DNA form, the CDR3 reads TGCAGCGTTGTGAGGGATTACGGTGAAGCTTTCTTT. Variable domain in full (rest from reference TRBV29-1 and TRBJ1-1): SAVISQKPSRDICQRGTSLTIQCQVDSQVTMMFWYRQQPGQSLTLIATANQGSEATYESGFVIDKFPISRPNLTFSTLTVSNMSPEDSSIYLCSVVRDYGEAFFGQGTRLTVV.

The table lists this clone with a count of one. The chain links TRBV6-6 to TRBJ1-4; no reliable D call. Germline values: CDR1 MNHNY, CDR2 SVGAGI (reference sequence). V was shortened by 6 bases and J by 5 bases, with 19 bases between the two germline ends. The CDR3 runs to 16 residues. The CDR3: CASSRMAGPWNEKLFF. CDR3 coding DNA: TGTGCCAGCAGCCGCATGGCGGGCCCGTGGAATGAAAAACTGTTTTTT.

The chain recombines TRBV9 with TRBJ2-2; 7 nucleotides agree with TRBD2. The germline V gene encodes CDR1 SGDLS and CDR2 YYNGEE. The junction had 10 bases not matched to a gene; V was cut back by 4 bases and J by 1 base. The CDR3 extends over 17 amino acids. The CDR3 nucleotides are TGTGCCAGCAGCCCGGGAGGTATAGCGGGGAACACCGGGGAGCTGTTTTTT. Its translation is CASSPGGIAGNTGELFF. Full variable domain (remainder filled in from reference TRBV9 and TRBJ2-2): DSGVTQTPKHLITATGQRVTLRCSPRSGDLSVYWYQQSLDQGLQFLIQYYNGEERAKGNILERFSAQQFPDLHSELNLSSLELGDSALYFCASSPGGIAGNTGELFFGEGSRLTVL.

The chain links TRBV5-6 to TRBJ1-1, with unresolved D. The CDR3 has 12 amino acids. Germline CDR1 is SGHDT and CDR2 is YYEEEE. With 2 bases removed from V and 5 bases from J, the gap between germline ends came to 7 bases. CDR3 coding DNA: TGTGCCAGCAGCTTCGTTGGGACTGAAGCTTTCTTT. This translates into CASSFVGTEAFF.

This rearrangement joins TRBV13 to TRBJ2-7, with TRBD2 identical over 7 bases. The CDR3 is made up of 13 amino acids. Germline CDR1 and CDR2: PRHDT and FYEKMQ (reference sequence). The J segment lost 3 bases and the V segment lost 5 bases, leaving 4 bases of the junction unmatched. The CDR3 DNA reads as TGTGCCAGCAGCCAGGGCGGGGGCTACGAGCAGTACTTC. Translating gives CASSQGGGYEQYF.

The genes are TRBV27 and TRBJ2-3; no clear D gene. Germline assignment: CDR1 MNHEY and CDR2 SMNVEV (reference sequence). The CDR3 has 12 residues. Trimming took off 6 bases at V and 10 bases at J, with 14 bases between the two ends. This CDR3 reads CASSQDSFAQYF. In nucleotides, the CDR3 is TGTGCCAGCAGCCAGGATAGTTTCGCGCAGTATTTT.

This chain links TRBV29-1 with TRBJ2-7; perhaps TRBD1 as D (6 bases). Germline assignment: CDR1 SQVTM and CDR2 ANQGSEA. Trimming shortened V by 0 bases and J by 4 bases, and 13 bases separated the two germline ends. The CDR3 totals 14 residues. The CDR3 DNA follows: TGCAGCGTTGAAGATCCCGGACAGTTTTACGAGCAGTACTTC. Translating gives CSVEDPGQFYEQYF.

The chain employs TRBV9 and TRBJ1-2; D not resolved. This CDR3 is 14 amino acids long. CDR1 and CDR2 from the germline V gene are SGDLS and YYNGEE. V lost 0 bases, J lost 1 base, and 7 bases lay in between. The CDR3 DNA is TGTGCCAGCAGCGTAGCCGACGGTAACTATGGCTACACCTTC. It is translated as CASSVADGNYGYTF.

V usage is TRBV25-1 and J usage is TRBJ2-1, with D uncertain. The V end lost 8 bases, the J end lost 2 bases, and 13 bases lay between the germline ends. The CDR3 extends over 14 amino acids. Germline-derived CDR1 and CDR2 are MGHDK and SYGVNS. Written as DNA, the CDR3 is TGTGCCAGCCGGCCTCCGGCAGCCTACAATGAGCAGTTCTTC. It translates to CASRPPAAYNEQFF.

V and J are TRBV18 and TRBJ2-2, with a possible D match to TRBD2 (5 bases). The CDR3 is 15 residues long. The germline CDR1 and CDR2 sequences are KGHSH and LQKENI. The V and J ends lost 2 bases and 4 bases respectively, with 11 bases between them. The CDR3 region has the DNA TGTGCCAGCTCACCAAGGCTTCGGGGCACCGGGGAGCTGTTTTTT. Protein product: CASSPRLRGTGELFF.

CDR3 nucleotides: TGTGCCTGGAGTGTATACAGCACCCGCACAGATACGCAGTATTTT. Translation gives CAWSVYSTRTDTQYF. The chain links TRBV30 to TRBJ2-3, with D hard to call. The CDR3 is made up of 15 amino acids. Germline loops: CDR1 GTSNPN, CDR2 SVGIG (reference sequence). Trimming took off 0 bases at V and 1 base at J, with 11 bases between the two ends.

The chain combines TRBV7-2 with TRBJ1-5, with D unresolved. Germline V CDR1 and CDR2: SGHTA, FQGNSA. CDR3 length: 16 residues. V shed 3 bases and J shed 6 bases, with 18 bases lying between them. The CDR3 DNA sequence: TGTGCCAGCAGCTTTACATATCGGACTAACCCTCAGCCCCAGCATTTT. Translating it yields CASSFTYRTNPQPQHF. Drawing the rest from reference TRBV7-2 and TRBJ1-5, the complete variable domain is GAGVSQSPSNKVTEKGKDVELRCDPISGHTALYWYRQSLGQGLEFLIYFQGNSAPDKSGLPSDRFSAERTGGSVSTLTIQRTQQEDSAVYLCASSFTYRTNPQPQHFGDGTRLSIL.

The V and J genes are TRBV11-2 and TRBJ2-5; possibly TRBD2 for D (5 bases). The germline CDR1 and CDR2 sequences are SGHAT and FQNNGV. The germline V and J ends were trimmed by 0 bases and 5 bases, with 16 bases remaining between them. This CDR3 comprises 16 residues. CDR3 coding DNA: TGTGCCAGCAGCTTAGATGGGAGAACCAGATGGGAGACCCAGTACTTC. It specifies CASSLDGRTRWETQYF. Full variable domain (outside the CDR3, taken from reference TRBV11-2 and TRBJ2-5): EAGVAQSPRYKIIEKRQSVAFWCNPISGHATLYWYQQILGQGPKLLIQFQNNGVVDDSQLPKDRFSAERLKGVDSTLKIQPAKLEDSAVYLCASSLDGRTRWETQYFGPGTRLLVL.

This clone was seen more than once but under ten times. The genes are TRBV27 and TRBJ1-2; D not certain. The CDR3 runs 15 residues. Germline values: CDR1 MNHEY, CDR2 SMNVEV (reference sequence). The V gene lost 0 bases and the J gene lost 10 bases, with 18 bases spanning the gap. CDR3 bases: TGTGCCAGCAGTTTATCGATGGGCTCTCCGGTCGTCTACACCTTC. This codes for CASSLSMGSPVVYTF.

The chain recombines TRBV5-6 with TRBJ2-7; D not resolved. This CDR3 spans 13 amino acids. Germline CDR1 is SGHDT and CDR2 is YYEEEE. Trimming pared 4 bases from V and 2 bases from J, leaving 10 bases between. CDR3 amino acids: CASSPVGAYEQYF. The CDR3, as DNA: TGTGCCAGCAGCCCCGTCGGAGCCTACGAGCAGTACTTC. Combining the CDR3 with reference TRBV5-6 and TRBJ2-7 gives the whole variable domain DAGVTQSPTHLIKTRGQQVTLRCSPKSGHDTVSWYQQALGQGPQFIFQYYEEEERQRGNFPDRFSGHQFPNYSSELNVNALLLGDSALYLCASSPVGAYEQYFGPGTRLTVT.

The rearrangement joins TRBV10-3 to TRBJ1-1, with D perhaps TRBD1 (6 bases). The CDR3 spans 12 residues. Per the germline V gene, CDR1 is ENHRY and CDR2 is SYGVKD. The V and J ends lost 10 bases and 4 bases respectively, with 13 bases between them. The CDR3 DNA sequence: TGTGCCACATACAGGGCGGGCACTGAAGCTTTCTTT. It yields the protein CATYRAGTEAFF.